This T cell receptor beta chain was identified during a study of shared clonotypes between healthy human individuals. With V trimmed by 0 bases and J by 5 bases, 2 bases remained unmatched. The germline V gene encodes CDR1 SQVTM and CDR2 ANQGSEA. The CDR3 consists of 14 residues. Produced via immunoSEQ multiplex PCR; TCRdb's table is partial and in-frame only. The table lists about 1,800,000 clones, about 94% of them singletons, with 0.95% to 1.5% in the top ten. Study-wide findings and caveats: Exclusively blood specimens were collected; tissue repertoires likely differ. For naive CD4 cells, roughly 5% of clonotypes were shared across a few donors. In general, naive subsets displayed greater estimated richness than memory subsets did.

Naive CD8 cells lacked CD45RO and underwent positive selection for CCR7, leaving out terminally differentiated effector memory CD45RA+ cells. In regard to this clone: Its specificity is not known.

The specimen was naive CD8+ T cells sorted from blood. This receptor was obtained from a man younger than 35 in good health. The chain combines TRBV29-1 with TRBJ1-2; 11 bases are a match to TRBD1. The CDR3 sequence: CSVEEWDRGYGYTF. The CDR3 region has the DNA TGCAGCGTTGAAGAATGGGACAGGGGGTATGGCTACACCTTC.